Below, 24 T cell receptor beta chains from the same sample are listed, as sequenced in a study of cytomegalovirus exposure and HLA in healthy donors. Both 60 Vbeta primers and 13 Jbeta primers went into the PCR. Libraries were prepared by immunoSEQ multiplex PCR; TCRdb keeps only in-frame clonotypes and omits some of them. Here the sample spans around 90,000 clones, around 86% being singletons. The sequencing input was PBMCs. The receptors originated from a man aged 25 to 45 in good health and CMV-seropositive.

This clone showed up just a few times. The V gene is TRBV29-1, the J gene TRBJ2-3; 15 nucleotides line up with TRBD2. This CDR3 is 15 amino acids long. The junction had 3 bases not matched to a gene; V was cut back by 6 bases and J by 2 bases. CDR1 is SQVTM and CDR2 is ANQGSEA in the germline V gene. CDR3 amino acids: CSVGTSGRYTDTQYF. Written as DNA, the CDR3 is TGCAGCGTGGGGACTAGCGGGAGGTACACAGATACGCAGTATTTT.

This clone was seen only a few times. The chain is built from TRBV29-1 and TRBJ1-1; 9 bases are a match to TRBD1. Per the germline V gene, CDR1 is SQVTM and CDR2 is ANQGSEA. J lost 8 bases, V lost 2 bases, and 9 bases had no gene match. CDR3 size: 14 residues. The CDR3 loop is CSVETGQGSLEAFF. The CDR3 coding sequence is TGCAGCGTTGAAACGGGACAGGGAAGCCTAGAAGCTTTCTTT.

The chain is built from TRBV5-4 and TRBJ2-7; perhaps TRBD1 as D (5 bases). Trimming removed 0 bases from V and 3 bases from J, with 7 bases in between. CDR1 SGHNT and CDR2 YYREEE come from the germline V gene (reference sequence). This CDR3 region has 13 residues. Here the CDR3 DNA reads TGTGCCAGCAGCTTGGAAGGGGTCTACGAGCAGTACTTC. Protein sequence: CASSLEGVYEQYF.

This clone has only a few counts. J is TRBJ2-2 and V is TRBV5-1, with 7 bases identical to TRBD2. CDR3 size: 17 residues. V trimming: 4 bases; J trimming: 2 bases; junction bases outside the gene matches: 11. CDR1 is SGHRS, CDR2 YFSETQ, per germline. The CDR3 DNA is TGCGCCAGCAGCGTCGGACCTAGCGGAGGTAACACCGGGGAGCTGTTTTTT. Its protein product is CASSVGPSGGNTGELFF.

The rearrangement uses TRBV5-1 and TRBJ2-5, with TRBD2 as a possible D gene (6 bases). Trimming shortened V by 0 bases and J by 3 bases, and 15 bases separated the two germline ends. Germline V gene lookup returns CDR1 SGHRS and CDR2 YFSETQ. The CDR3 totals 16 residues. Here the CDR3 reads CASSLGSGTTKETQYF. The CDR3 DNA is TGCGCCAGCAGCTTGGGTAGCGGAACAACGAAAGAGACCCAGTACTTC.

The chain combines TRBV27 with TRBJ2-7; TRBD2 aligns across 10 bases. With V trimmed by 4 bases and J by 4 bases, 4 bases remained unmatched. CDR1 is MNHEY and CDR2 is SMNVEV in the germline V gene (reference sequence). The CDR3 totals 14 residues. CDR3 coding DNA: TGTGCCAGCAGTTCACTAGCGGGGTCTTACGAGCAGTACTTC. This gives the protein CASSSLAGSYEQYF.

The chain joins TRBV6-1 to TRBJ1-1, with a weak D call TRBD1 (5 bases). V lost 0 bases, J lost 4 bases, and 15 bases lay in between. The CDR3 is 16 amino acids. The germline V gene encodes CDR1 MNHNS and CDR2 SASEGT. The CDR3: CASSEAVGAGGTEAFF. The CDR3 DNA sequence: TGTGCCAGCAGTGAAGCGGTCGGGGCGGGGGGCACTGAAGCTTTCTTT.

CDR3 sequence reads: CASSRGDNYGYTF. CDR3 DNA: TGTGCCAGTTCTCGCGGTGATAACTATGGCTACACCTTC. The J gene is TRBJ1-2, the V gene TRBV19; D call uncertain. The germline V and J ends were trimmed by 8 bases and 1 base, with 11 bases remaining between them. The CDR3 has 13 residues. Germline-derived CDR1 and CDR2 are LNHDA and SQIVND (reference sequence).

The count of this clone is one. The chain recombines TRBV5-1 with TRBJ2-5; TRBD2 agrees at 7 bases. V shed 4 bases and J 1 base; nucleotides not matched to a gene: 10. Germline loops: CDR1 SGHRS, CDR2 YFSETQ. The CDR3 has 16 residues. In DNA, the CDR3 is TGCGCCAGCAGCGTGAACGTGGGGGGGTTCCAAGAGACCCAGTACTTC. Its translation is CASSVNVGGFQETQYF.

This CDR3 is CASSSLKFRARTYSNQPQHF. CDR3 DNA sequence: TGTGCCAGCAGTTCCCTTAAATTCAGGGCCCGTACTTATAGCAATCAGCCCCAGCATTTT. The chain recombines TRBV28 with TRBJ1-5; D may be TRBD1 (5 bases). V was cut by 4 bases and J by 0 bases, with 25 bases left in between. CDR1 MDHEN and CDR2 SYDVKM come from the germline V gene. The CDR3 is made up of 20 amino acids. The variable domain in full, with the rest retrieved from reference TRBV28 and TRBJ1-5, is DVKVTQSSRYLVKRTGEKVFLECVQDMDHENMFWYRQDPGLGLRLIYFSYDVKMKEKGDIPEGYSVSREKKERFSLILESASTNQTSMYLCASSSLKFRARTYSNQPQHFGDGTRLSIL.

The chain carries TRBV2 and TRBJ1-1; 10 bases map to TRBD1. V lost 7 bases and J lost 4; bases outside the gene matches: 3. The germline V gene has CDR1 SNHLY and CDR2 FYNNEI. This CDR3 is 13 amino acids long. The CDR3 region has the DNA TGTGCCAGCAATCGGGACAGGGGCACTGAAGCTTTCTTT. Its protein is CASNRDRGTEAFF.

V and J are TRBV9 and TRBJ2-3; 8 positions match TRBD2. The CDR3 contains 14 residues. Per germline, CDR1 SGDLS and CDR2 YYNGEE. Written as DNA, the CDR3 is TGTGCATCGGGGGGGGGTACTTCTTTGGATACGCAGTATTTT. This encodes CASGGGTSLDTQYF.

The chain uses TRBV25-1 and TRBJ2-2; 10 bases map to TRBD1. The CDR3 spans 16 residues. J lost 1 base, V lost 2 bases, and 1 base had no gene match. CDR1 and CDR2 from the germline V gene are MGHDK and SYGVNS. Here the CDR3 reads CASSEGQGVNTGELFF. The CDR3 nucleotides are TGTGCCAGCAGTGAAGGACAGGGGGTGAACACCGGGGAGCTGTTTTTT. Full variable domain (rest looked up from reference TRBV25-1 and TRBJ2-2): EADIYQTPRYLVIGTGKKITLECSQTMGHDKMYWYQQDPGMELHLIHYSYGVNSTEKGDLSSESTVSRIRTEHFPLTLESARPSHTSQYLCASSEGQGVNTGELFFGEGSRLTVL.

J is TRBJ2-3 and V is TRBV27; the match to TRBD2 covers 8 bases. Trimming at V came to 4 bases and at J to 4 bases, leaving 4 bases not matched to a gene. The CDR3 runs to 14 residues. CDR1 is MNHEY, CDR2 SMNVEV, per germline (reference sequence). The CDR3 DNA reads TGTGCCAGCAGTTACGGGAGGGCCCCAGATACGCAGTATTTT. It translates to CASSYGRAPDTQYF.

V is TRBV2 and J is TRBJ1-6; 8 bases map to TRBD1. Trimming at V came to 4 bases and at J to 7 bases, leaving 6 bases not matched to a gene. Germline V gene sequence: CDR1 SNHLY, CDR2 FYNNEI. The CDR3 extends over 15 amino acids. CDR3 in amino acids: CASSVERQGNSPLHF. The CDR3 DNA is TGTGCCAGCAGTGTCGAACGACAGGGGAATTCACCCCTCCACTTT.

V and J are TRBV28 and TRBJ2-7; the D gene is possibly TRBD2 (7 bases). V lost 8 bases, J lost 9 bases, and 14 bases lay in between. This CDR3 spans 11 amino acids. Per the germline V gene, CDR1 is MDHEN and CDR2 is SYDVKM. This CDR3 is CASHGGGRQYF. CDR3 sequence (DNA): TGTGCCAGCCATGGGGGGGGCAGGCAGTACTTC.

CDR3 sequence: CASSPFGGRGKDGYTF. The CDR3 coding sequence is TGTGCCAGCTCACCATTTGGGGGCAGGGGGAAGGATGGCTACACCTTC. The chain links TRBV18 to TRBJ1-2, with 7 bases lining up with TRBD1. V dropped 2 bases and J dropped 6; count of bases not matched to a gene: 12. CDR3 length: 16 residues. Looked up from germline, CDR1 is KGHSH and CDR2 is LQKENI.

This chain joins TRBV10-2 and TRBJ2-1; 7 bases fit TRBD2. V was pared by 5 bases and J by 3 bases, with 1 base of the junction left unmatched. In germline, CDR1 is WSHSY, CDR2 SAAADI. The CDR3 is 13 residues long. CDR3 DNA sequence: TGCGCCAGCAGTCGGGACTACTACAATGAGCAGTTCTTC. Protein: CASSRDYYNEQFF.

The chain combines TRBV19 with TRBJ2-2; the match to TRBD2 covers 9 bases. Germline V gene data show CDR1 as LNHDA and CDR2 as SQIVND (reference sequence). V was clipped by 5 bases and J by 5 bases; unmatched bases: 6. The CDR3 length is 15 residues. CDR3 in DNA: TGTGCCAGTAGTCCTATCGCGGGGGGGACCGGGGAGCTGTTTTTT. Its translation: CASSPIAGGTGELFF.

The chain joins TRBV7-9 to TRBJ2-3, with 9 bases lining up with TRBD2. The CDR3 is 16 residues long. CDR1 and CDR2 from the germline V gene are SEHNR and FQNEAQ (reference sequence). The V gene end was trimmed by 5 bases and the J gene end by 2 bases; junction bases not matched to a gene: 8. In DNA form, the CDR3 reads TGTGCCAGCAGCCTGCTAGCGGGAACTTTCACAGATACGCAGTATTTT. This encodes CASSLLAGTFTDTQYF.

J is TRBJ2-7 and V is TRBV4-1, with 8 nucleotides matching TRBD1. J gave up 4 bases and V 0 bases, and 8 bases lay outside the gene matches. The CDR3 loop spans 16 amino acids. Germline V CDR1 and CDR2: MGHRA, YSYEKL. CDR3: CASSQDWPGQAYEQYF. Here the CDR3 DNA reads TGCGCCAGCAGCCAAGATTGGCCGGGACAGGCATACGAGCAGTACTTC.

In DNA, the CDR3 is TGCAGTAACAGGGGGATCTACGAGCAGTACTTC. This encodes CSNRGIYEQYF. The chain employs TRBV20-1 and TRBJ2-7; 8 bases align to TRBD1. Germline-derived CDR1 and CDR2 are DFQATT and SNEGSKA (reference sequence). CDR3 length equals 11 residues. Trimming at V came to 8 bases and at J to 3 bases, leaving 3 bases not matched to a gene.

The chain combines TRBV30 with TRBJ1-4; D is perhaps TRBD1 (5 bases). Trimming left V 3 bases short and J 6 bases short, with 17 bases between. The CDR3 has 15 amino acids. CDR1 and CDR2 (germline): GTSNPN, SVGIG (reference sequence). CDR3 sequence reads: CAWRSPAGRHEKLFF. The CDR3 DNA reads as TGTGCCTGGAGGTCACCCGCAGGGAGGCATGAAAAACTGTTTTTT.

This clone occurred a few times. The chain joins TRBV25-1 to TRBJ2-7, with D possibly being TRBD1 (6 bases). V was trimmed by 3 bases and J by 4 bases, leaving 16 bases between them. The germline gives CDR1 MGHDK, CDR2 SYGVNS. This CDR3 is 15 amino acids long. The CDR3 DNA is TGTGCCAGCAGTGAGACCAGGGGTGTTCATTACGAGCAGTACTTC. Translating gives CASSETRGVHYEQYF.